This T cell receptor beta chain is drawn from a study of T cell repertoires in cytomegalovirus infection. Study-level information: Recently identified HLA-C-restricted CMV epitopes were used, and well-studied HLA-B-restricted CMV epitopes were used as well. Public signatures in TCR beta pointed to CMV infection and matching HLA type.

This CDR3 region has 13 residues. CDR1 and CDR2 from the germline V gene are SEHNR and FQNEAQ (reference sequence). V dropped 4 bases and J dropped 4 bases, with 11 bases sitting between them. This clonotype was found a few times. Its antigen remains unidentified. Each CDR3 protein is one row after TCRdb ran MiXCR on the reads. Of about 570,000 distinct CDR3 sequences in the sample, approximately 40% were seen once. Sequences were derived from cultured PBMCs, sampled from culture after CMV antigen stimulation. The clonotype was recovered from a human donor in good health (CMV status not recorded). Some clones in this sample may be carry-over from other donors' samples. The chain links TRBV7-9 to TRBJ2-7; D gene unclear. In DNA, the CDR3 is TGTGCCAGCAGCTCGGGCGTAAGGTACGAGCAGTACTTC. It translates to CASSSGVRYEQYF.